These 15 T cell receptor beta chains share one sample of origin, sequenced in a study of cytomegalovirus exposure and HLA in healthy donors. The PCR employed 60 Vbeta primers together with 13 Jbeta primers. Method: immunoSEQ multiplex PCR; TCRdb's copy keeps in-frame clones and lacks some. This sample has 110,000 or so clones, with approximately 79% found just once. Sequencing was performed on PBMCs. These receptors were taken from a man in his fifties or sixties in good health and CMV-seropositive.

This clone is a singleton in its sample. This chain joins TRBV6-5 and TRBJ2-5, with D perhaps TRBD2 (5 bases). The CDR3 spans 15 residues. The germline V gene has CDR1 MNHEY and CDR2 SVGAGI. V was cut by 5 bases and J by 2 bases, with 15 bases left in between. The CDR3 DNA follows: TGTGCCAGCAGTCCGGGCTGGAGCGGACAAGAGACCCAGTACTTC. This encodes CASSPGWSGQETQYF.

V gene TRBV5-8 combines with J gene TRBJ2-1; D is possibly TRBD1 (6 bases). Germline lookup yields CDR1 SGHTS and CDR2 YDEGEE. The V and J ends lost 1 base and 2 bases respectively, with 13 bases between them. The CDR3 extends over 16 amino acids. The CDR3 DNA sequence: TGTGCCAGCAGCTTGCATGGGACAAGCCCCTACAATGAGCAGTTCTTC. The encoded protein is CASSLHGTSPYNEQFF.

This CDR3 is CASSLLSYEQYF. Here the CDR3 DNA reads TGTGCCAGCAGCTTGTTGTCCTACGAGCAGTACTTC. The V and J genes are TRBV5-6 and TRBJ2-5; D not resolved. The DNA end favors TRBJ2-7, so the J call may be wrong. The germline CDR1 and CDR2 sequences are SGHDT and YYEEEE. The CDR3 length is 12 residues.

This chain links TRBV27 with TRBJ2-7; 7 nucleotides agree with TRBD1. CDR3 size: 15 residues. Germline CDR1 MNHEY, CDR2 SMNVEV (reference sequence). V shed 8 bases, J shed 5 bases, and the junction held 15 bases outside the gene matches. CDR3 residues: CASRTFKGQLNEQYF. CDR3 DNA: TGTGCCAGCCGCACATTCAAGGGACAGCTCAACGAGCAGTACTTC.

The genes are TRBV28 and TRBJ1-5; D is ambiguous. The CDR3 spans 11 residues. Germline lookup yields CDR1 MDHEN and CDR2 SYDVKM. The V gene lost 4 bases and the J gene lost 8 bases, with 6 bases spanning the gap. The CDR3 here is CASSYREPQHF. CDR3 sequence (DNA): TGTGCCAGCAGTTACCGCGAGCCCCAGCATTTT.

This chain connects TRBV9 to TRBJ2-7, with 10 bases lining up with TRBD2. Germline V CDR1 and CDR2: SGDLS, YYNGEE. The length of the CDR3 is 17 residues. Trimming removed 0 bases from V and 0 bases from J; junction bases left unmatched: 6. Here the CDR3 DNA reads TGTGCCAGCAGCGTAGGACTAGCGGGCGCGACCTCCTACGAGCAGTACTTC. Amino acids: CASSVGLAGATSYEQYF.

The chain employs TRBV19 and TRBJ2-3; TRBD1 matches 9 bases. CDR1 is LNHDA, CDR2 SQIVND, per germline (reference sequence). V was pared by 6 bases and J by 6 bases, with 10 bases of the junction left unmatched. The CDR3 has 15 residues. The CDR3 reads CASSSSDRGWDTQYF. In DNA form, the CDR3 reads TGTGCCAGTAGCTCCTCGGACAGGGGATGGGATACGCAGTATTTT.

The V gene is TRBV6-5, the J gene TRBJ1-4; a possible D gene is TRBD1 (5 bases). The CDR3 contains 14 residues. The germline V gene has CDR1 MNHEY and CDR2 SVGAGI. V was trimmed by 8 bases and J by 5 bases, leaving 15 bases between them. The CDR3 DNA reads TGTGCCAGCGGGTCGAGGGAGGGGAATGAAAAACTGTTTTTT. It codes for CASGSREGNEKLFF.

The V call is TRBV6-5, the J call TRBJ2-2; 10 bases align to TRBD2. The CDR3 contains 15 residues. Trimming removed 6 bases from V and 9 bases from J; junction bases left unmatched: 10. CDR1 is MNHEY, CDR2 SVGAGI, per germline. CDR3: CASSRSGGVSRELFF. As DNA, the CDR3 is TGTGCCAGCAGCAGAAGCGGGGGGGTATCCCGGGAGCTGTTTTTT.

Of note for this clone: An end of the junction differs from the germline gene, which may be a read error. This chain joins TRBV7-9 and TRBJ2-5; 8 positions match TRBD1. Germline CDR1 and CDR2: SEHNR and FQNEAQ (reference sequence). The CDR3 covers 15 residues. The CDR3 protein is CSSSLAGGGQETQYF. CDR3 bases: TGTTCCAGCAGCTTAGCAGGGGGCGGGCAAGAGACCCAGTACTTC.

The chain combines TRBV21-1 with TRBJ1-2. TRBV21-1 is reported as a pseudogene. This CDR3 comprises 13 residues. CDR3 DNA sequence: TGTGCCAGCAGCAAAGGAGGAGTGTATGGCTACACCTTC. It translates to CASSKGGVYGYTF.

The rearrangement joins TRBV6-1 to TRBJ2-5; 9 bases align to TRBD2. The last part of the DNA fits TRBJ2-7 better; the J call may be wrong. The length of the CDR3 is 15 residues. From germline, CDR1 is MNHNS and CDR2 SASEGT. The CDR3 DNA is TGTGCCAGCAGTGAACAACCTAGCGGGAACTACGAGCAGTACTTC. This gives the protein CASSEQPSGNYEQYF.

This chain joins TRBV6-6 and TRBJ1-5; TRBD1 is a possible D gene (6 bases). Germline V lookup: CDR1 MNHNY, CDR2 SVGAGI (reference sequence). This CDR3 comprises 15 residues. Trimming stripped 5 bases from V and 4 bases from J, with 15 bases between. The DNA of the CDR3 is TGTGCCAGCAGTACGCAGGGGTTTGCAAATCAGCCCCAGCATTTT. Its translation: CASSTQGFANQPQHF.

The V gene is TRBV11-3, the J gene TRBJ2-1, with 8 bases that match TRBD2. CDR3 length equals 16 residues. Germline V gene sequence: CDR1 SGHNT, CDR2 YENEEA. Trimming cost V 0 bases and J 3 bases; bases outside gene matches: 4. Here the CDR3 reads CASSLDSTSGYNEQFF. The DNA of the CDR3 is TGTGCCAGCAGCTTAGATTCAACTAGCGGCTACAATGAGCAGTTCTTC. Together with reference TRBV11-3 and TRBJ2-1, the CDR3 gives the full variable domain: EAGVVQSPRYKIIEKKQPVAFWCNPISGHNTLYWYLQNLGQGPELLIRYENEEAVDDSQLPKDRFSAERLKGVDSTLKIQPAELGDSAVYLCASSLDSTSGYNEQFFGPGTRLTVL.

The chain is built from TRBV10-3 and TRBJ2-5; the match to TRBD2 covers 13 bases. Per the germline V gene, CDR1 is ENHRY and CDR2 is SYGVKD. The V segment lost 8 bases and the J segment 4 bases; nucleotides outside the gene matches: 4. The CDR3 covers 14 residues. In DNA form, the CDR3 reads TGTGCCATCGGACTAGCGGGAGTCGGAGAGACCCAGTACTTC. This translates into CAIGLAGVGETQYF.